These 10 T cell receptor beta chains were all obtained from the same sample, sequenced in a study of control samples from healthy donors and cancer patients. The assay was immunoSEQ multiplex PCR, and TCRdb's table has in-frame clones only and misses some. This repertoire shows around 150,000 clones, 88% found once; its top ten account for under 2%. Sequenced input: blood. Receptors were obtained from a man aged 18 to 30 in good health.

The chain uses TRBV6-2 or TRBV6-3 and TRBJ1-1; tentative D call: TRBD1 (5 bases). The germline V gene has CDR1 MNHEY and CDR2 SVGEGT. The CDR3 is 14 amino acids. V was trimmed by 2 bases and J by 4 bases, leaving 11 bases between them. The CDR3 protein is CASSYKQVSTEAFF. The DNA of the CDR3 is TGTGCCAGCAGTTACAAACAGGTTAGCACTGAAGCTTTCTTT.

The chain has TRBV2 and TRBJ1-6; D gene unclear. V lost 7 bases and J 0 bases, leaving 10 bases between the germline ends. The CDR3 totals 15 residues. Looked up from germline, CDR1 is SNHLY and CDR2 is FYNNEI. CDR3 region: CASTRRSSYNSPLHF. CDR3 in DNA: TGTGCCAGCACCAGGCGTAGCTCCTATAATTCACCCCTCCACTTT.

The V and J genes are TRBV6-2 or TRBV6-3 and TRBJ1-1; D uncertain. Looked up from germline, CDR1 is MNHEY and CDR2 is SVGEGT. Trimming took 2 bases from V and 5 from J, leaving 6 bases between them. The length of the CDR3 is 12 residues. This CDR3 reads CASSYRRTEAFF. The CDR3, as DNA: TGTGCCAGCAGTTACCGGAGGACTGAAGCTTTCTTT.

The rearrangement joins TRBV19 to TRBJ2-1; tentatively, D is TRBD1 (5 bases). The CDR3 runs 15 residues. The V gene lost 7 bases and the J gene lost 7 bases, with 20 bases spanning the gap. Germline V CDR1 and CDR2: LNHDA, SQIVND (reference sequence). In DNA form, the CDR3 reads TGTGCCAGTACCGGTCACCCGACAGATTCGAATGAGCAGTTCTTC. Translation: CASTGHPTDSNEQFF.

The J gene is TRBJ2-1, the V gene TRBV28, with a weak D call TRBD1 (6 bases). This CDR3 is 17 amino acids long. V gave up 2 bases and J gave up 10 bases, with 24 bases separating them. The germline V gene has CDR1 MDHEN and CDR2 SYDVKM. CDR3 sequence: CASSLGTGRLGSHEQFF. As DNA, the CDR3 is TGTGCCAGCAGTTTAGGCACAGGGAGATTAGGTTCTCACGAGCAGTTCTTC.

This rearrangement joins TRBV12-5 to TRBJ1-3; unclear D gene. The CDR3 sequence is 16 residues long. V was trimmed by 0 bases and J by 0 bases, leaving 9 bases between them. The germline CDR1 and CDR2 sequences are LGHNT and FRNRAP. This CDR3 is CASGLVTLGSGNTIYF. The CDR3 DNA reads as TGTGCTAGTGGTTTGGTCACGTTAGGCTCTGGAAACACCATATATTTT.

The chain links TRBV19 to TRBJ1-5; weak D call: TRBD1 (5 bases). The CDR3 totals 15 residues. Germline loops: CDR1 LNHDA, CDR2 SQIVND (reference sequence). V dropped 5 bases and J dropped 0 bases, with 11 bases sitting between them. CDR3 DNA sequence: TGTGCCAGTAGTCCTCAGGGACGTAGCAATCAGCCCCAGCATTTT. Its translation is CASSPQGRSNQPQHF.

This chain joins TRBV5-4 and TRBJ2-3; D is ambiguous. V was pared by 0 bases and J by 5 bases, with 16 bases between. CDR3 length: 16 residues. Germline V gene sequence: CDR1 SGHNT, CDR2 YYREEE (reference sequence). The CDR3 nucleotides read TGTGCCAGCAGCTTGGACGCAGCCTTTAAGGGAGATACGCAGTATTTT. Encoded protein: CASSLDAAFKGDTQYF.

The V and J genes are TRBV21-1 and TRBJ1-5; no check of the table's D call, TRBD1, against the DNA was made. TRBV21-1 is classified as a pseudogene. This CDR3 comprises 20 residues. The CDR3 DNA is TGTGCCAGCAGCAAAAGGCTCGGACAGGGACATCCTTGGAGCAATCAGCCCCAGCATTTT. Its protein is CASSKRLGQGHPWSNQPQHF.

CDR3 loop: CASSRYVDLKNSYEQYF. CDR3 nucleotide sequence: TGCGCCAGCAGTCGTTATGTTGACTTAAAAAACTCCTACGAGCAGTACTTC. This chain connects TRBV4-3 to TRBJ2-7; D is uncertain. V lost 6 bases and J lost 0, with 21 bases in between. CDR1 LGHNA and CDR2 YSLEER come from the germline V gene. This CDR3 is built from 17 residues.